This T cell receptor (beta chain) was sequenced for a study of blood T cell repertoires in COVID-19 (TCRdb year 2020). With regard to the full study: The collaborator samples originated in the United States, Italy and Spain and spanned the acute and convalescent phases of COVID-19. The samples were drawn from two sources: the first 160 participants of the ongoing ImmuneRACE study, and 1,254 subjects contributed by 6 global collaborators. HLA class I and class II types, where available, came from metadata supplied by the sample provider rather than from assay-based typing. The prospective study material was composed of cDNA or gDNA derived from T cells, B-cell-depleted T cells, or PBMCs. The repertoires were released in a freely available public database meant as a resource for research on the immune response to SARS-CoV-2. Subjects who had been exposed to COVID-19, were actively infected with it, or had recovered from it provided the deeply sampled blood TCRbeta repertoires that made up the dataset. A de-identified subject ID, COVID-19 status, age in years and sex were almost always included in the sample metadata.

Of note for this clone: Its antigen remains unidentified. No clone much larger than this one lies a single base away; base qualities are absent.

The collaborating institutions used their own protocols to collect whole blood in K2EDTA tubes. Collaborator samples were shipped for TCRbeta analysis as frozen whole blood, isolated PBMCs, or DNA extracted from either sample type. TCRbeta CDR3 regions were amplified from genomic DNA using the immunoSEQ Assay, a bias-controlled multiplex PCR. Turning to the authors' computational methods: The number of nucleated cells in each sample was estimated from the amplification of reference gene primers within the assay. Sequence reads were collapsed and filtered to measure the absolute abundance of every unique TCRbeta CDR3 rearrangement. For each sample, productive Simpson clonality was calculated as the square root of Simpson's diversity index over productive rearrangements. In TCRdb, the immuneACCESS table is reduced to in-frame sequences with V and J assigned. These tables do not hold every clone; where another copy was compared, an unresolved V gene accounts for under half, and the others remain unexplained. V, J and clone size are those of that table, while D and trimming were read from the DNA. The sample table records some 200,000 clones; about 88% of these occur just once. The ten biggest clones cover 2.7% of the sample.

The paper's findings and limits, for the study overall: Clinical and demographic metadata were provided uncurated, with the amount varying by source and participant.

The germline V gene supplies CDR1 MNHEY and CDR2 SVGEGT. There are 11 amino acids in the CDR3, from cysteine to phenylalanine inclusive. Only CDR3 DNA is held: 33 bases, read in frame from base 1. V was cut back by 4 bases and J by 8 bases, leaving a gap of 6 bases between them. This receptor was obtained from a man in his forties or fifties with active or convalescent COVID-19. The rearranged segments are TRBV6-2 or TRBV6-3 and TRBJ2-4, and possibly TRBD2, on 5 matching bases. Input material: peripheral blood. The CDR3 reads CASSSGYIQYF. The nucleotides read TGTGCCAGCAGTTCGGGGTACATTCAGTACTTC.